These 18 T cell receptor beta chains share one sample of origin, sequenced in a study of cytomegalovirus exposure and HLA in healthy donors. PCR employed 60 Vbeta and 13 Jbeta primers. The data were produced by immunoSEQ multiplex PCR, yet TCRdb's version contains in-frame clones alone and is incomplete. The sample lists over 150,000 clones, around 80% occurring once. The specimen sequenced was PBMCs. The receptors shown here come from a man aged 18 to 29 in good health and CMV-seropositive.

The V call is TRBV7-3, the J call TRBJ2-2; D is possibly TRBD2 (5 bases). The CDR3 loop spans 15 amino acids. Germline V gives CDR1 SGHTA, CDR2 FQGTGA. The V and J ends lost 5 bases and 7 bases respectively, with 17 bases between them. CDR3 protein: CASSKFGSVIGELFF. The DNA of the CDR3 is TGTGCCAGCAGCAAATTTGGGAGCGTTATCGGGGAGCTGTTTTTT.

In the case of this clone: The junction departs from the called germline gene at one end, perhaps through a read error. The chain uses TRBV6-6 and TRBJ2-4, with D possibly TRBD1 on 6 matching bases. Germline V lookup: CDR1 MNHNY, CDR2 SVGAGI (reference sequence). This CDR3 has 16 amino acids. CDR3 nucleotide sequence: TGTGCCAGCAGTTCGAGGACAGATCTAGCCAAAAACAGTCAGTACTTC. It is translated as CASSSRTDLAKNSQYF.

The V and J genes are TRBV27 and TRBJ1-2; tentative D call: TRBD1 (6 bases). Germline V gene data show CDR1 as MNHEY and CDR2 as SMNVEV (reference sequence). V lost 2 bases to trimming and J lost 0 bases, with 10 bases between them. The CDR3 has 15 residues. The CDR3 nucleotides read TGTGCCAGCAGTTTAACAGGGTGGGCTAACTATGGCTACACCTTC. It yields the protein CASSLTGWANYGYTF.

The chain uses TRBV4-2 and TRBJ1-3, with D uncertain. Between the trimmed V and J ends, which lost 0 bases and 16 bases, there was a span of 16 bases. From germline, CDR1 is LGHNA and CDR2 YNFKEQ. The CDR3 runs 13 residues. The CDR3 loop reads CASSQDRSLGRYF. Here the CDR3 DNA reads TGTGCCAGCAGCCAAGATCGGAGTTTGGGGAGGTATTTT.

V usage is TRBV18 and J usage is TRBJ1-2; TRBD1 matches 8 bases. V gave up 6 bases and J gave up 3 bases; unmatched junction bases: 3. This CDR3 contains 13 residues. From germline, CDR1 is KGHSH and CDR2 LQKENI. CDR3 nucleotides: TGTGCCAGCTCCGGACAGGGTGACTATGGCTACACCTTC. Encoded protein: CASSGQGDYGYTF.

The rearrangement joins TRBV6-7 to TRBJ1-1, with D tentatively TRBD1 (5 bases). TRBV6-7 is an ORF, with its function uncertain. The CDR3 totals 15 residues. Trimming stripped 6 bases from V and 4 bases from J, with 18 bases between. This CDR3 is CASRWPVMGPTEAFF. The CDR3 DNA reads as TGTGCCAGCAGATGGCCGGTGATGGGGCCCACTGAAGCTTTCTTT.

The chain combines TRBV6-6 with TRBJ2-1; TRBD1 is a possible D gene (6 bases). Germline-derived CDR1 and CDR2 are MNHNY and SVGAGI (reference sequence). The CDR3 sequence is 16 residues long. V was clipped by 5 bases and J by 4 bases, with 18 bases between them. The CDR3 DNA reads TGTGCCAGCAGTATCTCCGGGACACAAACGTACAATGAGCAGTTCTTC. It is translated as CASSISGTQTYNEQFF.

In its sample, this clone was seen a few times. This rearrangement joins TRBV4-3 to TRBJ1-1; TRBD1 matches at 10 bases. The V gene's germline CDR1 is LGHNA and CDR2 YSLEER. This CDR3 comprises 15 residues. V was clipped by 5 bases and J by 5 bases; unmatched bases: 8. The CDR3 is CASSKRQGARTEAFF. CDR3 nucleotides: TGCGCCAGCAGCAAAAGACAGGGGGCGCGGACTGAAGCTTTCTTT.

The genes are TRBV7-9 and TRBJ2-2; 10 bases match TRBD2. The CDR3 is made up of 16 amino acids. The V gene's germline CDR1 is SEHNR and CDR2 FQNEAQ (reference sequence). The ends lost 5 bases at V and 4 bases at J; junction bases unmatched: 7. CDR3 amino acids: CASSSSSGGGTGELFF. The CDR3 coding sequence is TGTGCCAGCAGCAGTTCTAGCGGGGGTGGCACCGGGGAGCTGTTTTTT.

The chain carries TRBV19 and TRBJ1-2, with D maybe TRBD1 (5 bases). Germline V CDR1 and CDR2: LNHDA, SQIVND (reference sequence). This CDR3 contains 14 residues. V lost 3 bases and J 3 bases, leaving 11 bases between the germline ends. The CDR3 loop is CASSMDQGDYGYTF. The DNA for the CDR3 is TGTGCCAGTAGTATGGATCAAGGGGACTATGGCTACACCTTC.

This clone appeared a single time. The CDR3 nucleotides are TGTGCCAGTAGCGGGAGCGAGCAGTTCTTC. Translation gives CASSGSEQFF. The chain has TRBV6-6 and TRBJ2-1; 9 positions agree with TRBD2. The J segment lost 10 bases and the V segment lost 9 bases, leaving 1 base of the junction unmatched. This CDR3 comprises 10 residues. Germline assignment: CDR1 MNHNY and CDR2 SVGAGI (reference sequence).

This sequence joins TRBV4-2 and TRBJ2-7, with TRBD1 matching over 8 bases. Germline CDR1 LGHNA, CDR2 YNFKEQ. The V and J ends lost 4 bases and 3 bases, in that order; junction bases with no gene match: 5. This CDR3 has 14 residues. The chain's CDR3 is CASSLPGQVYEQYF. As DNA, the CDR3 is TGTGCCAGCAGCCTACCGGGACAGGTCTACGAGCAGTACTTC.

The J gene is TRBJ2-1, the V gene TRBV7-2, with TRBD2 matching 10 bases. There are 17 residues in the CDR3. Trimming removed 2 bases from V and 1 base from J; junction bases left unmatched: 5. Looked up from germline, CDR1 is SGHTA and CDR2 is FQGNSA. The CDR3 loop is CASSLIAGGRSYNEQFF. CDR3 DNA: TGTGCCAGCAGCTTAATAGCGGGGGGCAGGTCCTACAATGAGCAGTTCTTC.

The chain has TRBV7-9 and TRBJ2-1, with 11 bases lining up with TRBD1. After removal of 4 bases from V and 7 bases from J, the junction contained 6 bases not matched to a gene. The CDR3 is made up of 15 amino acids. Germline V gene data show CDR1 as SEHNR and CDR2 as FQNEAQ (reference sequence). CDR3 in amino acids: CASSSGQGAGNEQFF. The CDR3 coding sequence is TGTGCCAGCAGCTCTGGACAGGGGGCGGGTAATGAGCAGTTCTTC. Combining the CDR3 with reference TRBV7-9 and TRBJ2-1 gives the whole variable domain DTGVSQNPRHKITKRGQNVTFRCDPISEHNRLYWYRQTLGQGPEFLTYFQNEAQLEKSRLLSDRFSAERPKGSFSTLEIQRTEQGDSAMYLCASSSGQGAGNEQFFGPGTRLTVL.

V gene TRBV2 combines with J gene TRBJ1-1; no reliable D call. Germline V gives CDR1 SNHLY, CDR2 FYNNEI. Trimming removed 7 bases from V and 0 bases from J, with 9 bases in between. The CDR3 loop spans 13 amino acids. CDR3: CASTREMNTEAFF. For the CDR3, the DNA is TGTGCCAGCACCCGGGAAATGAACACTGAAGCTTTCTTT.

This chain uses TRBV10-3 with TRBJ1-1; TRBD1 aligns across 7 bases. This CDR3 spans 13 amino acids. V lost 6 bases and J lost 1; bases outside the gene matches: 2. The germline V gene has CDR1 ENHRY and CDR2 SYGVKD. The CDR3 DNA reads TGTGCCATCAGCCGGGACAGGAACACTGAAGCTTTCTTT. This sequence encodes CAISRDRNTEAFF.

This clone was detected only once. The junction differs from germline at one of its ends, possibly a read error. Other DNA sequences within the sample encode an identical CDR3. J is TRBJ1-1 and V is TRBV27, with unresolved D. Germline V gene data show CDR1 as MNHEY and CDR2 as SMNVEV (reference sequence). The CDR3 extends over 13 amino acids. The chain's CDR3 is CASSLSAGSGAFF. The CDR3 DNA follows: TGTGCCAGCAGCTTATCGGCAGGATCTGGGGCTTTCTTT.

CDR3 sequence (DNA): TGTGCCAGCAGCCCTAGCGTCCCCACCGGGGAGCTGTTTTTT. It translates to CASSPSVPTGELFF. This chain uses TRBV7-9 with TRBJ2-2; possible D gene TRBD2, 6 bases. There are 14 residues in the CDR3. V shed 5 bases and J shed 4 bases, with 11 bases lying between them. Germline loops: CDR1 SEHNR, CDR2 FQNEAQ (reference sequence).